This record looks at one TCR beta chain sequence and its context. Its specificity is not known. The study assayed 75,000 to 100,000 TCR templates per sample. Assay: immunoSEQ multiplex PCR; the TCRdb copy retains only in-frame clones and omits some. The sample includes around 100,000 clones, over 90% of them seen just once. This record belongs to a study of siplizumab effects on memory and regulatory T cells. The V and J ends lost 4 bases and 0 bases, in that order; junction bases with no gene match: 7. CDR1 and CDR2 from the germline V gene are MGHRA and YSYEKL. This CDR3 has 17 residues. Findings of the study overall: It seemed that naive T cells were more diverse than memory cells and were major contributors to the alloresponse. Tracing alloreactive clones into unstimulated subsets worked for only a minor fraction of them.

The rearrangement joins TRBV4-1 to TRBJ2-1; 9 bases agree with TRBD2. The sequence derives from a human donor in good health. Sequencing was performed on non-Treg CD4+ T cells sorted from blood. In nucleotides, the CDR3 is TGCGCCAGCAGCCCAGCGGGAGGCCAACTCTCCTACAATGAGCAGTTCTTC. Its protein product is CASSPAGGQLSYNEQFF.